These T cell receptor beta chains were read from a single sample in a study of blood T cell repertoires in COVID-19. TCRdb's copy holds only in-frame clones and misses some; the assay was immunoSEQ multiplex PCR. The sample comprises some 160,000 clones, around 85% of which are singletons, and 4% rests with the top ten. What was sequenced was peripheral blood. The receptor source for this set is a woman aged 70-85 years with acute or convalescent COVID-19. Both conserved end residues are part of each CDR3. The order of the fields is V gene, clone size, J gene, D gene, CDR3 protein, CDR3 DNA. The D gene is left open where the match is weak. Rows may omit the clone size; those that give it use once, few, many or a size class.

v_gene: TRBV6-6
abundance: -
j_gene: TRBJ1-1
d_gene: -
CDR3aa: CASSYGQSQLNTEAFF
CDR3nt: TGTGCCAGCAGTTACGGGCAAAGCCAACTGAACACTGAAGCTTTCTTT

v_gene: TRBV7-9
abundance: -
j_gene: TRBJ1-4
d_gene: -
CDR3aa: CASSPQGLDEKLFF
CDR3nt: TGTGCCAGCAGCCCTCAGGGGTTGGATGAAAAACTGTTTTTT

v_gene: TRBV5-6
abundance: -
j_gene: TRBJ1-5
d_gene: TRBD1
CDR3aa: CASSLMGQGRRNQPQHF
CDR3nt: TGTGCCAGCAGCTTGATGGGACAGGGAAGAAGAAATCAGCCCCAGCATTTT

v_gene: TRBV9
abundance: -
j_gene: TRBJ2-3
d_gene: TRBD2
CDR3aa: CASSGAGVWTDTQYF
CDR3nt: TGTGCCAGCAGTGGAGCGGGGGTGTGGACAGATACGCAGTATTTT

v_gene: TRBV2
abundance: -
j_gene: TRBJ2-2
d_gene: -
CDR3aa: CASIPGLVAGVRELFF
CDR3nt: TGTGCCAGCATACCTGGGCTTGTGGCAGGGGTGAGGGAGCTGTTTTTT

v_gene: TRBV5-1
abundance: -
j_gene: TRBJ1-4
d_gene: -
CDR3aa: CASSLGAGRNEKLFF
CDR3nt: TGCGCCAGCAGCTTGGGTGCAGGGCGTAATGAAAAACTGTTTTTT

v_gene: TRBV28
abundance: -
j_gene: TRBJ1-2
d_gene: -
CDR3aa: CASSPLQGIDF
CDR3nt: TGTGCCAGCAGTCCGTTACAGGGCATCGACTTC

v_gene: TRBV25-1
abundance: -
j_gene: TRBJ1-4
d_gene: -
CDR3aa: CASSEYRGSEKLFF
CDR3nt: TGTGCCAGCAGTGAATACCGGGGATCGGAAAAACTGTTTTTT

v_gene: TRBV15
abundance: -
j_gene: TRBJ1-3
d_gene: TRBD1
CDR3aa: CATGTGGNTIYF
CDR3nt: TGTGCCACCGGGACAGGGGGGAACACCATATATTTT

v_gene: TRBV30
abundance: -
j_gene: TRBJ1-2
d_gene: -
CDR3aa: CAWSDQAYGYTF
CDR3nt: TGTGCCTGGAGTGATCAGGCATATGGCTACACCTTC

v_gene: TRBV11-3
abundance: -
j_gene: TRBJ2-5
d_gene: -
CDR3aa: CASSLRGGAGSQETQYF
CDR3nt: TGTGCCAGCAGCTTACGGGGCGGTGCGGGATCGCAAGAGACCCAGTACTTC

v_gene: TRBV5-1
abundance: -
j_gene: TRBJ2-7
d_gene: TRBD2
CDR3aa: CASSETSGGTYEQYF
CDR3nt: TGCGCCAGCAGCGAAACTAGCGGGGGGACCTACGAGCAGTACTTC

v_gene: TRBV6-5
abundance: -
j_gene: TRBJ1-4
d_gene: -
CDR3aa: CASSYRELGNGEKLFF
CDR3nt: TGTGCCAGCAGTTACAGGGAGTTAGGGAATGGGGAAAAACTGTTTTTT

v_gene: TRBV7-2
abundance: -
j_gene: TRBJ1-1
d_gene: -
CDR3aa: CASSLRPTMEAEAFF
CDR3nt: TGTGCCAGCAGCTTACGCCCAACTATGGAGGCTGAAGCTTTCTTT

v_gene: TRBV7-7
abundance: -
j_gene: TRBJ2-1
d_gene: TRBD2
CDR3aa: CASSPIAGGPYNEQFF
CDR3nt: TGTGCTAGCAGCCCAATAGCGGGAGGGCCCTACAATGAGCAGTTCTTC

v_gene: TRBV6-6
abundance: -
j_gene: TRBJ2-7
d_gene: TRBD1
CDR3aa: CASSPRDRGSEQYF
CDR3nt: TGTGCCAGCAGTCCCCGGGACAGGGGAAGCGAGCAGTACTTC

v_gene: TRBV7-2
abundance: -
j_gene: TRBJ2-5
d_gene: -
CDR3aa: CASSITAQGNQETQYF
CDR3nt: TGTGCCAGCAGCATCACGGCCCAGGGAAACCAAGAGACCCAGTACTTC

v_gene: TRBV28
abundance: -
j_gene: TRBJ1-6
d_gene: -
CDR3aa: CASSFSGSYNSPLHF
CDR3nt: TGTGCCAGCAGTTTTTCCGGGTCCTATAATTCACCCCTCCACTTT

v_gene: TRBV7-2
abundance: -
j_gene: TRBJ2-7
d_gene: -
CDR3aa: CASSLGRANYEQYF
CDR3nt: TGTGCCAGCAGCTTAGGCAGGGCGAATTACGAGCAGTACTTC

v_gene: TRBV18
abundance: -
j_gene: TRBJ1-5
d_gene: -
CDR3aa: CASSPSLDQPQHF
CDR3nt: TGTGCCAGCTCACCGTCTCTTGATCAGCCCCAGCATTTT

v_gene: TRBV6-5
abundance: -
j_gene: TRBJ2-7
d_gene: TRBD2
CDR3aa: CASSNSGGGYEQYF
CDR3nt: TGTGCCAGCAGTAATAGCGGGGGGGGCTACGAGCAGTACTTC

v_gene: TRBV4-3
abundance: once
j_gene: TRBJ1-4
d_gene: -
CDR3aa: CASSQDAQGATNEKLFF
CDR3nt: TGCGCCAGCAGCCAAGACGCTCAGGGCGCAACTAATGAAAAACTGTTTTTT

v_gene: TRBV4-2
abundance: -
j_gene: TRBJ2-5
d_gene: TRBD2
CDR3aa: CASSQITSGRGETQYF
CDR3nt: TGTGCCAGCAGCCAAATAACTAGCGGGAGAGGGGAGACCCAGTACTTC

v_gene: TRBV21-1
abundance: -
j_gene: TRBJ1-1
d_gene: -
CDR3aa: CASSKENADEAFF
CDR3nt: TGTGCCAGCAGCAAAGAAAACGCAGATGAAGCTTTCTTT

v_gene: TRBV18
abundance: -
j_gene: TRBJ2-2
d_gene: -
CDR3aa: CASSPRGPNTGELFF
CDR3nt: TGTGCCAGCTCACCACGGGGGCCGAACACCGGGGAGCTGTTTTTT

v_gene: TRBV3-1/TRBV3-2
abundance: -
j_gene: TRBJ2-2
d_gene: TRBD2
CDR3aa: CASSQEGWGSGILNTGELFF
CDR3nt: TGTGCCAGCAGCCAAGAAGGATGGGGTAGCGGGATATTGAACACCGGGGAGCTGTTTTTT

v_gene: TRBV6-6
abundance: -
j_gene: TRBJ2-2
d_gene: TRBD1
CDR3aa: CASMTGYNTGELFF
CDR3nt: TGTGCCAGCATGACAGGGTATAACACCGGGGAGCTGTTTTTT

v_gene: TRBV29-1
abundance: -
j_gene: TRBJ2-2
d_gene: -
CDR3aa: CSVAYRGTGELFF
CDR3nt: TGCAGCGTTGCTTATCGGGGCACCGGGGAGCTGTTTTTT